This entry lists 27 T cell receptor beta chains sequenced from one sample in a study of T cells in Graves' hyperthyroidism and ophthalmopathy. Authors of the study amplified TCR beta CDR3 regions from RNA transcripts. When the TCR CDR3 underwent first-round RT-PCR, the HTBI primer set was used. TCRdb itself ran the multiplex PCR reads through MiXCR, one entry per CDR3 protein. The sample lists roughly 200,000 distinct CDR3 sequences, 17% occurring once. Source material: blood. The source of these receptors is a woman in her fifties or sixties with Graves' hyperthyroidism.

This clonotype was seen at least ten times. CDR3 sequence (DNA): TGTGCCAGCAGGACAGGGGGCTTCAATCAGCCCCAGCATTTT. Protein sequence: CASRTGGFNQPQHF. The chain has TRBV27 and TRBJ1-5; TRBD1 agrees at 10 bases. The V and J ends lost 6 bases and 3 bases, in that order; junction bases with no gene match: 2. This CDR3 comprises 14 residues. Germline V gene data show CDR1 as MNHEY and CDR2 as SMNVEV (reference sequence).

Concerning this clonotype itself: This CDR3 fails to terminate in the conserved phenylalanine or tryptophan, so it likely reflects a read error. The chain combines TRBV29-1 with TRBJ1-2; D might be TRBD1 (6 bases). CDR1 and CDR2 from the germline V gene are SQVTM and ANQGSEA. V was trimmed by 8 bases and J by 6 bases, leaving 13 bases between them. This CDR3 contains 11 residues. CDR3 residues: CSQGGGDGYTI. The DNA for the CDR3 is TGCAGCCAAGGGGGAGGGGATGGCTACACCATC.

This clonotype was detected many times. The rearrangement links TRBV20-1 to TRBJ2-5; 14 bases are a match to TRBD2. Germline CDR1 is DFQATT and CDR2 is SNEGSKA (reference sequence). V shed 0 bases, J shed 4 bases, and the junction held 1 base outside the gene matches. This CDR3 has 15 residues. CDR3 residues: CSARDGLAGGETQYF. The CDR3 DNA reads TGCAGTGCTAGAGATGGACTAGCGGGAGGAGAGACCCAGTACTTC.

The chain joins TRBV9 to TRBJ1-4; the D is unclear. The CDR3 spans 15 residues. Germline CDR1 is SGDLS and CDR2 is YYNGEE. Trimming removed 0 bases from V and 0 bases from J, with 6 bases in between. The CDR3 DNA reads as TGTGCCAGCAGCGTAGGGGCTTCAACTAATGAAAAACTGTTTTTT. Its protein is CASSVGASTNEKLFF.

The gene calls are TRBV5-1 and TRBJ1-5; 8 positions agree with TRBD1. This CDR3 comprises 15 residues. The V gene's germline CDR1 is SGHRS and CDR2 YFSETQ. Trimming at V came to 0 bases and at J to 5 bases, leaving 4 bases not matched to a gene. CDR3 loop: CASSLEAGGYQPQHF. CDR3 nucleotide sequence: TGCGCCAGCAGCTTGGAGGCAGGGGGCTATCAGCCCCAGCATTTT.

This clonotype was picked up many times. CDR3 DNA sequence: TGTGCCAGCAGCCAAGGACTAGCGGGAGGCCCTAGGTCGCAGTTCTTC. It is translated as CASSQGLAGGPRSQFF. The V call is TRBV11-1, the J call TRBJ2-1; 14 bases fit TRBD2. The CDR3 sequence is 16 residues long. Germline V CDR1 and CDR2: SGHAT, FQDESV (reference sequence). Trimming took 5 bases from V and 12 from J; bases not matched to a gene: 12.

This clonotype appeared many times. This chain links TRBV15 with TRBJ1-2; TRBD1 matches 7 bases. J gave up 5 bases and V 3 bases, and 9 bases lay outside the gene matches. This CDR3 region has 15 residues. Germline assignment: CDR1 LNHNV and CDR2 YYDKDF (reference sequence). The CDR3 here is CATSRGGSGGYGYTF. The CDR3 coding sequence is TGTGCCACCAGCAGGGGCGGCTCAGGGGGATATGGCTACACCTTC.

The genes are TRBV7-2 and TRBJ2-7; TRBD2 aligns across 7 bases. The CDR3 contains 14 residues. Germline loops: CDR1 SGHTA, CDR2 FQGNSA. V gave up 1 base and J gave up 4 bases; unmatched junction bases: 4. The DNA for the CDR3 is TGTGCCAGCAGCTTAGAACTAGCGCCGTACGAGCAGTACTTC. It specifies CASSLELAPYEQYF.

This clonotype was detected a few times. The chain uses TRBV6-2 or TRBV6-3 and TRBJ2-7, with 11 bases aligning to TRBD2. Germline CDR1 and CDR2: MNHEY and SVGEGT. The CDR3 is 17 amino acids. The V and J ends lost 4 bases and 3 bases, in that order; junction bases with no gene match: 11. The CDR3 sequence is CASSWSSGRELGYEQYF. For the CDR3, the DNA is TGTGCCAGCAGTTGGAGTAGCGGGAGGGAGTTGGGCTACGAGCAGTACTTC.

At least ten counts were recorded for this clonotype. The chain joins TRBV18 to TRBJ1-1; the D gene is possibly TRBD1 (5 bases). Trimming took off 8 bases at V and 5 bases at J, with 12 bases between the two ends. This CDR3 region has 12 residues. CDR1 is KGHSH, CDR2 LQKENI, per germline. CDR3 amino acids: CASKGAETEAFF. The CDR3 nucleotides read TGTGCCAGCAAAGGGGCTGAGACTGAAGCTTTCTTT.

The sample holds many counts of this clonotype. The V call is TRBV5-1, the J call TRBJ2-3; 9 bases line up with TRBD1. Germline V gene lookup returns CDR1 SGHRS and CDR2 YFSETQ. With 4 bases clipped from V and 0 bases from J, the junction kept 15 bases outside the gene matches. CDR3 length: 19 residues. The CDR3 loop is CASSGSLGQGPLSTDTQYF. As DNA, the CDR3 is TGCGCCAGCAGCGGATCATTGGGACAGGGCCCCCTTAGCACAGATACGCAGTATTTT.

In this sample, this clonotype turned up many times. The V gene is TRBV12-3 or TRBV12-4, the J gene TRBJ1-1; D is uncertain. The V end was cut by 6 bases, the J end by 1 base, with 15 bases between. The CDR3 contains 15 residues. CDR3 nucleotide sequence: TGTGCCAGCAGACGATCGGACGGGCAGAACACTGAAGCTTTCTTT. It yields the protein CASRRSDGQNTEAFF.

The table lists this clonotype with many counts. The chain is built from TRBV28 and TRBJ2-3, with 8 bases lining up with TRBD1. The V gene's germline CDR1 is MDHEN and CDR2 SYDVKM. The CDR3 covers 15 residues. Trimming removed 7 bases from V and 1 base from J; junction bases left unmatched: 7. For the CDR3, the DNA is TGTGCCAGCAACAGACCGGGACAGGGCACAGATACGCAGTATTTT. Translated, it gives CASNRPGQGTDTQYF. Full variable domain (missing parts from reference TRBV28 and TRBJ2-3): DVKVTQSSRYLVKRTGEKVFLECVQDMDHENMFWYRQDPGLGLRLIYFSYDVKMKEKGDIPEGYSVSREKKERFSLILESASTNQTSMYLCASNRPGQGTDTQYFGPGTRLTVL.

This clonotype has ten or more counts. This chain joins TRBV29-1 and TRBJ2-3, with 9 bases identical to TRBD1. The CDR3 runs to 13 residues. Germline V gene data show CDR1 as SQVTM and CDR2 as ANQGSEA. V lost 6 bases and J lost 2; bases outside the gene matches: 3. CDR3 region: CSVDRGFTDTQYF. In DNA form, the CDR3 reads TGCAGCGTCGACAGGGGGTTCACAGATACGCAGTATTTT.

The chain couples TRBV19 to TRBJ1-2, with 7 bases matching TRBD1. This CDR3 is built from 14 residues. Per germline, CDR1 LNHDA and CDR2 SQIVND (reference sequence). Unmatched junction bases numbered 4, after V lost 3 bases and J lost 3 bases. CDR3: CASSMRGRDYGYTF. The CDR3 nucleotides are TGTGCCAGTAGTATGAGGGGGCGCGACTATGGCTACACCTTC. Using reference TRBV19 and TRBJ1-2 for the parts outside the CDR3, the full variable domain is DGGITQSPKYLFRKEGQNVTLSCEQNLNHDAMYWYRQDPGQGLRLIYYSQIVNDFQKGDIAEGYSVSREKKESFPLTVTSAQKNPTAFYLCASSMRGRDYGYTFGSGTRLTVV.

There are a few counts of this clonotype. CDR3 sequence reads: CASTSYIGGSGNTIYF. Written as DNA, the CDR3 is TGTGCCAGTACCTCATACATCGGGGGATCTGGAAACACCATATATTTT. The rearrangement uses TRBV19 and TRBJ1-3; tentative D call: TRBD1 (5 bases). The CDR3 has 16 amino acids. The germline V and J ends were trimmed by 7 bases and 1 base, with 17 bases remaining between them. Germline loops: CDR1 LNHDA, CDR2 SQIVND (reference sequence).

This clonotype was found a few times. The chain combines TRBV6-1 with TRBJ2-2; no clear D gene. CDR3 length: 14 amino acids. Trimming left V 5 bases short and J 4 bases short, with 11 bases between. In germline, CDR1 is MNHNS, CDR2 SASEGT. This CDR3 reads CASSPFSVTGELFF. The CDR3 nucleotides are TGTGCCAGCAGTCCCTTTTCGGTCACCGGGGAGCTGTTTTTT.

This clonotype was recorded at least ten times. V and J are TRBV6-5 and TRBJ2-5; maybe TRBD1 (5 bases). Trimming shortened V by 2 bases and J by 9 bases, and 7 bases separated the two germline ends. This CDR3 is 11 amino acids long. Germline CDR1 MNHEY, CDR2 SVGAGI. The CDR3 DNA is TGTGCCAGCAGTTACATGACAGCCCAGTACTTC. Protein product: CASSYMTAQYF.

As concerns this clonotype: A much bigger clone sits one base away, suggesting this may be a read error. The chain combines TRBV5-5 with TRBJ1-1; D might be TRBD1 (5 bases). This CDR3 is 13 amino acids long. The germline V gene encodes CDR1 SGHKS and CDR2 YYEKEE (reference sequence). CDR3 coding DNA: TGTGTCAGCAGCTCCGGGAGGGGCACTGAAGCTTTCTTT. Its translation is CVSSSGRGTEAFF.

Comments on this clonotype: One end of the junction fails to match germline, which may point to a read error. J is TRBJ1-1 and V is TRBV7-3, with D perhaps matching TRBD1 (5 bases). Germline-derived CDR1 and CDR2 are SGHTA and FQGTGA. This CDR3 has 14 amino acids. For the CDR3, the DNA is TGTGCCAGCAGCTCAGGGAGAATGAATACTGAAGCTTTCTTT. Amino acids: CASSSGRMNTEAFF.

The table lists this clonotype with a few counts. The chain couples TRBV6-1 to TRBJ2-5; 7 bases match TRBD1. Germline V gene lookup returns CDR1 MNHNS and CDR2 SASEGT. V trimming: 5 bases; J trimming: 9 bases; junction bases outside the gene matches: 15. This CDR3 comprises 15 residues. The CDR3 sequence is CASSRGQRRTVAQYF. The CDR3 DNA sequence: TGTGCCAGCAGTAGGGGACAGCGGAGAACCGTGGCCCAGTACTTC.

The table lists this clonotype with many counts. The rearrangement uses TRBV11-2 and TRBJ1-2; D gene ambiguous. Trimming pared 5 bases from V and 3 bases from J, leaving 16 bases between. There are 15 residues in the CDR3. Germline CDR1 is SGHAT and CDR2 is FQNNGV. The CDR3 loop is CASSATDGNYYGYTF. For the CDR3, the DNA is TGTGCCAGCAGCGCAACCGATGGGAACTACTATGGCTACACCTTC.

This clonotype has a count of ten or more. The chain joins TRBV6-5 to TRBJ2-7; 9 positions match TRBD1. Per the germline V gene, CDR1 is MNHEY and CDR2 is SVGAGI. The CDR3 totals 14 residues. The V segment lost 2 bases and the J segment 6 bases; nucleotides outside the gene matches: 5. CDR3 residues: CASSYVDRGTEQYF. In DNA form, the CDR3 reads TGTGCCAGCAGTTACGTTGACAGGGGGACCGAGCAGTACTTC.

This clonotype occurred a few times. The chain links TRBV7-2 to TRBJ2-6; possible D gene TRBD1, 6 bases. V lost 5 bases to trimming and J lost 1 base, with 15 bases between them. Germline loops: CDR1 SGHTA, CDR2 FQGNSA. The CDR3 contains 17 residues. The CDR3 loop is CASSEKGTQSGANVLTF. The DNA of the CDR3 is TGTGCCAGCAGCGAAAAGGGGACACAGTCTGGGGCCAACGTCCTGACTTTC.

This clonotype was detected many times. J is TRBJ2-5 and V is TRBV3-1; 12 bases are a match to TRBD2. The length of the CDR3 is 18 residues. The germline V gene encodes CDR1 LGHDT and CDR2 YNNKEL (reference sequence). After removal of 1 base from V and 5 bases from J, the junction contained 11 bases not matched to a gene. CDR3 amino acids: CASSQGPTETSGSETQYF. The CDR3 nucleotides are TGTGCCAGCAGCCAAGGTCCAACGGAGACTAGCGGGAGTGAGACCCAGTACTTC.

This clonotype was observed at least ten times. V usage is TRBV11-3 and J usage is TRBJ1-1; TRBD1 agrees at 7 bases. The trim removed 1 base at V and 1 base at J, leaving 6 bases unmatched. Germline V gene lookup returns CDR1 SGHNT and CDR2 YENEEA. The CDR3 spans 16 residues. The chain's CDR3 is CASSLGRDRANTEAFF. The CDR3 nucleotides read TGTGCCAGCAGCTTAGGGCGGGACAGAGCGAACACTGAAGCTTTCTTT. The full variable domain, its missing parts supplied by reference TRBV11-3 and TRBJ1-1, is EAGVVQSPRYKIIEKKQPVAFWCNPISGHNTLYWYLQNLGQGPELLIRYENEEAVDDSQLPKDRFSAERLKGVDSTLKIQPAELGDSAVYLCASSLGRDRANTEAFFGQGTRLTVV.

This clonotype was detected many times. CDR3 bases: TGTGCCAGCAGCCAAGCCACTTTTGATACGCAGTATTTT. The encoded protein is CASSQATFDTQYF. The gene calls are TRBV14 and TRBJ2-3; D remains ambiguous. The CDR3 runs to 13 residues. Trimming took off 1 base at V and 6 bases at J, with 8 bases between the two ends. Germline CDR1 SGHDN, CDR2 FVKESK. Drawing the rest from reference TRBV14 and TRBJ2-3, the complete variable domain is EAGVTQFPSHSVIEKGQTVTLRCDPISGHDNLYWYRRVMGKEIKFLLHFVKESKQDESGMPNNRFLAERTGGTYSTLKVQPAELEDSGVYFCASSQATFDTQYFGPGTRLTVL.